This TCR beta chain originates from a study of blood T cell repertoires in COVID-19. Across the whole study: Samples taken during acute and convalescent COVID-19 were collected in the United States, Italy and Spain. The cDNA or gDNA used as material had been derived from T cells, B-cell-depleted T cells, or PBMCs.

CDR3 size: 16 residues. Trimming took 0 bases from V and 3 from J, leaving 14 bases between them. Per germline, CDR1 SGDLS and CDR2 YYNGEE. Study processing details: Reference gene primer amplification yielded estimated nucleated cell counts. TCRdb's copy holds only in-frame clones and misses some; the assay was immunoSEQ multiplex PCR. The V and J calls and clone size were taken over from that table, and D and trimming were inferred from the DNA. The sample has 130,000 or so clones; over 75% are singletons. The sequencing sample was made of peripheral blood. The rearrangement uses TRBV9 and TRBJ2-3; D might be TRBD2 (6 bases). This TCR came from a man aged 50 or older with acute or convalescent COVID-19. CDR3: CASSVVEGARTDTQYF. CDR3 nucleotides: TGTGCCAGCAGCGTAGTGGAGGGAGCAAGAACAGATACGCAGTATTTT.